This T cell receptor (beta chain) was sequenced for a study of T cell changes during pregnancy in multiple sclerosis (dated by TCRdb to between 2017 and 2020). Looking at the study overall: Changes in the T cell repertoire over the course of pregnancy were examined in this study in women with multiple sclerosis.

The method was the immunoSEQ multiplex PCR assay. The clones in this table, taken by TCRdb from immuneACCESS, are in-frame only. Not every clone is retained; where verified, under half of the shortfall comes from an unresolved V gene, and the cause of the rest is unknown. For this sample the table gives approximately 47,000 clones, of which roughly 90% were detected only once. Of the sample, 1.5% to 2% falls within the top ten clones. V and J are trimmed by 0 bases and 6 bases, and the gene matches miss 4 bases of the junction. CDR1 and CDR2 are read off the germline V gene (reference sequence) as SGHNT and YYREEE. Inclusive of the bounding cysteine and phenylalanine, the CDR3 is 15 residues long. The read is trimmed to its CDR3 DNA, 45 bases read in frame from base 1. This clone was observed a few times. There is no known antigen for this receptor. Base-call qualities are not available, and no considerably larger clone is one nucleotide away.

The sequencing here drew on peripheral blood, taken in the first trimester of pregnancy. The chain couples TRBV5-4 to TRBJ1-1; TRBD1 fits 11 bases in the junction. The receptor was isolated from a female donor with multiple sclerosis, enrolled in a pregnancy study. The CDR3 here reads CASSLGGQGAPEAFF. The DNA reads TGTGCCAGCAGCTTGGGCGGACAGGGGGCACCTGAAGCTTTCTTT.